Listed below are T cell receptor beta chains from one sample, sequenced in a study of PD-L1 blockade in urothelial cancer. Produced via immunoSEQ multiplex PCR; TCRdb's table is partial and in-frame only. Found here are 45,000 to 55,000 clones, about 80% of them singletons; the top ten hold 1% to 1.5%. Sample: PBMCs, taken around atezolizumab (anti-PD-L1) treatment. The origin of the receptors is a man aged 50 to 60 with urothelial cancer. Each CDR3 is given without its conserved first and last residue. A D gene is named only where the DNA matches it firmly.

>TRBV9|TRBJ2-3|TRBD2
ASSPLAGAGADTQY
>TRBV6-6|TRBJ2-6|.
ASYRAFSGANVLT
>TRBV9|TRBJ2-7|TRBD1
ASSVAGQGPPYEQY
>TRBV6-1|TRBJ2-3|.
ASRGDRISTDTQY
>TRBV2|TRBJ2-3|.
ASSGSGVGTDTQY
>TRBV6-1|TRBJ2-7|TRBD2
ASSEVIGLAGYEQY
>TRBV10-1|TRBJ1-2|TRBD1
ASSEGTGYGYT
>TRBV7-6|TRBJ2-6|.
ASSLVGSSGANVLT
>TRBV7-9|TRBJ2-3|.
ASSPNMGGTRTDTQY
>TRBV15|TRBJ2-1|.
ATSREPRGGLAEQF
>TRBV27|TRBJ2-1|TRBD2
ASVTLGRLAKNEQF
>TRBV28|TRBJ2-7|TRBD2
ASSPPSGGSSPYEQY
>TRBV18|TRBJ2-7|TRBD1
ASSPRTGSYEQY
>TRBV27|TRBJ2-7|.
ASSLYPFADEQY
>TRBV19|TRBJ2-1|TRBD1
ASGQGGIGEQF
>TRBV19|TRBJ2-7|TRBD2
ASSPLTTSGRPYNYEQY
>TRBV6-1|TRBJ1-6|.
ASSLGGIGSPLH
>TRBV19|TRBJ2-3|.
ASSIVRSDTQY
>TRBV28|TRBJ2-7|TRBD2
ASRRGGLGYEQY
>TRBV27|TRBJ2-7|TRBD1
ASSWGQGKAYEQY
>TRBV11-2|TRBJ1-1|TRBD1
ASSLPGTGNTEAF
>TRBV6-5|.|.
ASRSLGVNYEQY
>TRBV27|TRBJ2-7|.
ASRIRDEQY
>TRBV9|TRBJ2-3|TRBD2
ASSGSGRGTDTQY
>TRBV16|TRBJ2-6|.
ASSHTLAFSGANVLT
>TRBV28|TRBJ2-6|.
ASSFYLGANVLT
>TRBV28|TRBJ1-4|.
ASSPAMSRAVMKTELF
>TRBV9|TRBJ2-7|.
ASSAGVASLSSYEQY
>TRBV19|TRBJ2-1|.
ASSILAVSYNEQF
>TRBV5-1|TRBJ2-4|.
ASSYGTVSNIQY
>TRBV2|TRBJ2-7|.
ASKPTYEQY
>TRBV9|TRBJ1-2|.
ASSVAQDNYGYT
>TRBV19|TRBJ2-3|TRBD1
ASSVRGQVDTQY
>TRBV18|TRBJ2-5|.
ASSPYARETQY
>TRBV10-3|TRBJ2-7|.
AIKVTRGEEQY
>TRBV10-1|TRBJ2-1|.
ASSESRLTYNEQF
>TRBV6-5|TRBJ1-4|.
ASRDQGRSNEKLF
>TRBV4-2|TRBJ2-2|.
ASSQQGNGELF
>TRBV4-1|TRBJ2-2|.
ASSLITAGELF
>TRBV27|TRBJ2-1|TRBD2
ASSFSGRSYNEQF
>TRBV6-5|TRBJ1-2|.
ASREEGIFYGYT
>TRBV7-7|TRBJ2-2|.
ASRGGESGELF
>TRBV11-2|TRBJ2-5|TRBD2
ASSLTRGGATVQETQY
>TRBV19|TRBJ1-1|.
ATRGLSTEEAF
>TRBV7-2|TRBJ2-3|TRBD2
ASSLGWSRGRAVDTQY
>TRBV25-1|TRBJ1-6|TRBD1
ASSDTDRGYNSPLH
>TRBV18|TRBJ2-5|.
ASSPWGREETQY
>TRBV10-2|TRBJ1-1|TRBD1
ASSSVPGQGPGTEAF
>TRBV27|TRBJ2-1|TRBD2
ASSLRAGWYNEQF
>TRBV4-3|TRBJ2-1|TRBD2
ASSQDSGGRYNEQF
>TRBV5-1|TRBJ2-7|.
ASSLAGSSYEQY
>TRBV18|TRBJ2-1|TRBD1
ASSPPGGGYNEQF
>TRBV10-2|TRBJ2-1|TRBD2
ASRSSGYYNEQF
>TRBV28|TRBJ1-4|.
ASSLGSTGRGNEKLF
>TRBV15|TRBJ1-4|.
ATSQFATNEKLF